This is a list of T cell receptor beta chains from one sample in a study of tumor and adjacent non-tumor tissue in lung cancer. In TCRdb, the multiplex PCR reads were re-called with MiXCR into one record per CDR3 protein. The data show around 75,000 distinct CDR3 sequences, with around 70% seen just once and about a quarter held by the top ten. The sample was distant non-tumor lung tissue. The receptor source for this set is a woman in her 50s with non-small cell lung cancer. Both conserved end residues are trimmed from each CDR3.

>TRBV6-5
ASSHPNNEQF
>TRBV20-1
SAIRTSGTDTGELF
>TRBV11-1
AISFKELNTETF
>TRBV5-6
ASSAEGRKNTETF
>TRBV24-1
ATSGQGDDPSGANVLT
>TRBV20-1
SATLAGNTGELL
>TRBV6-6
ASTKEAYSEANVMT
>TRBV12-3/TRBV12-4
DSSPYRGQSTYTQY
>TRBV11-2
TSSSLGGTYEQY
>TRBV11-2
ASSRTGGSYEEY
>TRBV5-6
ASSLPLGRDEQF
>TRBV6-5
ASSYSTPLAGGGTQY
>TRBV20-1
SASRQGRTEAF
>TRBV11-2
ASSPWAGGSYEQY
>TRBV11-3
ASGLGLAGGPSSYNEQF
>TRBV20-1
SARNFISYNEQF
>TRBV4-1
ASSQDMWREGSLAKNIQN
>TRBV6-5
ASRPLGGGNNGYI
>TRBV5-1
ASSFGQGRQKLF
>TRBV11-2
ASSFRTHNEQF
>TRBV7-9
ASSLVSSVWRSDTQY
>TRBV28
ASSLLGTGNTIY
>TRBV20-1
SAYVAGELF
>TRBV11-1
ATSLAVDTDTQY
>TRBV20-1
SARDFRACGTSGELF
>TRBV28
ASSLWRGAGSGANVLT
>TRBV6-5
ASSPFRGADGNTIY
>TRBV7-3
ASSLTGDAYNEQL
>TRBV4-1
ASNQDQYRMNTEAF